The 30 T cell receptor beta chains reported below all come from one sample, sequenced in a study of blood T cells in healthy people across ages. For the second PCR, which ran for about 6 to 11 cycles, a sample-barcoded 5' primer and a J-beta primer mix were used. MiXCR was run by TCRdb on the 5' RACE reads, yielding one entry per CDR3 protein. Of 1,300,000 or so distinct CDR3 sequences listed, approximately 59% are singletons. The sample consisted of blood. These receptors originate from a man between 18 and 29 years old in good health.

The rearrangement joins TRBV15 to TRBJ2-1; 8 bases are a match to TRBD2. CDR1 is LNHNV, CDR2 YYDKDF, per germline (reference sequence). Trimming took 11 bases from V and 8 from J; bases not matched to a gene: 11. The CDR3 runs 13 residues. The CDR3 here is CAVLPGGRDEQFF. In nucleotides, the CDR3 is TGTGCCGTTCTTCCGGGGGGGCGGGATGAGCAGTTCTTC.

A single count supports this clonotype. The V and J genes are TRBV27 and TRBJ2-2; 9 positions agree with TRBD1. The CDR3 loop spans 16 amino acids. Germline V CDR1 and CDR2: MNHEY, SMNVEV (reference sequence). J lost 5 bases, V lost 8 bases, and 12 bases had no gene match. The CDR3 sequence is CASGPDRGLGTGELFF. The CDR3 DNA follows: TGTGCCAGCGGGCCCGACAGGGGGTTAGGAACCGGGGAGCTGTTTTTT.

The chain joins TRBV12-3 or TRBV12-4 to TRBJ1-1; D is perhaps TRBD1 (6 bases). Trimming removed 5 bases from V and 3 bases from J, with 13 bases in between. The CDR3 is 14 residues long. The CDR3 region has the DNA TGTGCCAGCAGTGAGACAGGTTCGCACACTGAAGCTTTCTTT. Translation: CASSETGSHTEAFF.

This clonotype was observed a handful of times. The chain is built from TRBV7-9 and TRBJ2-7; D call uncertain. Trimming took off 7 bases at V and 2 bases at J, with 9 bases between the two ends. The CDR3 covers 12 residues. The V gene's germline CDR1 is SEHNR and CDR2 FQNEAQ (reference sequence). The CDR3 spells CASTTGPYEQYF. The CDR3 nucleotides read TGTGCCAGCACCACGGGTCCCTACGAGCAGTACTTC. Combining the CDR3 with reference TRBV7-9 and TRBJ2-7 gives the whole variable domain DTGVSQNPRHKITKRGQNVTFRCDPISEHNRLYWYRQTLGQGPEFLTYFQNEAQLEKSRLLSDRFSAERPKGSFSTLEIQRTEQGDSAMYLCASTTGPYEQYFGPGTRLTVT.

Regarding this clonotype: The junction shows a germline mismatch at one end, possibly a read error. This chain joins TRBV6-1 and TRBJ2-3; D is possibly TRBD1 (6 bases). This CDR3 region has 16 residues. CDR1 MNHNS and CDR2 SASEGT come from the germline V gene. CDR3 in amino acids: CASSANSGRGTDTRYF. CDR3 bases: TGTGCCAGCAGTGCCAACTCCGGCAGGGGCACAGATACGCGGTATTTT.

The J gene is TRBJ1-1, the V gene TRBV7-6, with 12 bases aligning to TRBD1. V was pared by 5 bases and J by 4 bases, with 11 bases of the junction left unmatched. CDR1 is SGHVS and CDR2 is FNYEAQ in the germline V gene. This CDR3 comprises 17 residues. The CDR3 nucleotides read TGTGCCAGCAGCCCCGGCCGGGACAGGGGGCCTAGCACTGAAGCTTTCTTT. It yields the protein CASSPGRDRGPSTEAFF.

CDR3 coding DNA: TGTGCCAGCAGCCAAGCCAACCCCAGGGGTGAAGCTTTCTTT. Translated, it gives CASSQANPRGEAFF. The chain joins TRBV14 to TRBJ1-1; D may be TRBD1 (6 bases). V was cut by 1 base and J by 7 bases, with 13 bases left in between. CDR1 and CDR2 (germline): SGHDN, FVKESK. The length of the CDR3 is 14 residues. The whole variable domain, filled in from reference TRBV14 and TRBJ1-1, reads EAGVTQFPSHSVIEKGQTVTLRCDPISGHDNLYWYRRVMGKEIKFLLHFVKESKQDESGMPNNRFLAERTGGTYSTLKVQPAELEDSGVYFCASSQANPRGEAFFGQGTRLTVV.

The chain combines TRBV10-2 with TRBJ1-2; no firm D call. The length of the CDR3 is 13 residues. From germline, CDR1 is WSHSY and CDR2 SAAADI. V shed 2 bases and J shed 9 bases, with 13 bases lying between them. DNA of the CDR3: TGCGCCAGCAGTGAGAGTAATGCGAAGCGCTACACCTTC. Its protein is CASSESNAKRYTF.

V is TRBV2 and J is TRBJ1-1; TRBD1 matches at 8 bases. Germline values: CDR1 SNHLY, CDR2 FYNNEI. V trimming: 2 bases; J trimming: 5 bases; junction bases outside the gene matches: 7. The CDR3 consists of 15 residues. CDR3 sequence: CASSEFQGAVTEAFF. CDR3 DNA: TGTGCCAGCAGTGAATTTCAGGGGGCGGTAACTGAAGCTTTCTTT.

This clonotype was seen a few times. Its ends do not fully match the called genes, so a read error is possible. The J gene is TRBJ2-3, the V gene TRBV5-1; tentatively, D is TRBD2 (7 bases). Per the germline V gene, CDR1 is SGHRS and CDR2 is YFSETQ. The CDR3 is made up of 14 amino acids. The CDR3 nucleotides are TGTGCCAGCAGTCCCGGGGGGCTCACAGATACGCAGTATTTT. Amino acids: CASSPGGLTDTQYF.

The rearrangement uses TRBV20-1 and TRBJ2-1, with D hard to call. V shed 3 bases and J shed 0 bases, with 12 bases lying between them. This CDR3 comprises 15 residues. Germline V gene sequence: CDR1 DFQATT, CDR2 SNEGSKA (reference sequence). The CDR3 region is CSASYTWSSYNEQFF. The CDR3 nucleotides read TGCAGTGCTAGCTATACGTGGAGCTCCTACAATGAGCAGTTCTTC.

This chain links TRBV2 with TRBJ2-1; D might be TRBD1 (6 bases). The V gene's germline CDR1 is SNHLY and CDR2 FYNNEI. V was cut by 8 bases and J by 0 bases, with 17 bases left in between. The CDR3 is 16 residues long. Written as DNA, the CDR3 is TGTGCCAGCCGCCTCCCATGGGACACCTCCTACAATGAGCAGTTCTTC. This encodes CASRLPWDTSYNEQFF.

The chain is built from TRBV5-1 and TRBJ2-7, with 8 nucleotides matching TRBD2. CDR3 length: 18 residues. The J segment lost 0 bases and the V segment lost 4 bases, leaving 15 bases of the junction unmatched. Germline-derived CDR1 and CDR2 are SGHRS and YFSETQ. The CDR3 is CASSPIPLAGLSSYEQYF. CDR3 bases: TGCGCCAGCAGCCCGATCCCGCTAGCGGGTCTCAGCTCCTACGAGCAGTACTTC.

Written as DNA, the CDR3 is TGTGCCAGCAGGCAGGGGGGGGAGGTCATTCAGTACTTC. Translated, it gives CASRQGGEVIQYF. The V call is TRBV6-5, the J call TRBJ2-4; D is tentatively TRBD1 or TRBD2 (7 bases each). Germline V gene lookup returns CDR1 MNHEY and CDR2 SVGAGI. Trimming took off 6 bases at V and 9 bases at J, with 15 bases between the two ends. The CDR3 totals 13 residues.

This chain joins TRBV4-3 and TRBJ2-2, with TRBD2 identical over 8 bases. This CDR3 region has 18 residues. With 0 bases clipped from V and 2 bases from J, the junction kept 8 bases outside the gene matches. Germline lookup yields CDR1 LGHNA and CDR2 YSLEER. CDR3 loop: CASSQDPPGGDNTGELFF. The CDR3 region has the DNA TGCGCCAGCAGCCAAGACCCTCCCGGGGGGGATAACACCGGGGAGCTGTTTTTT.

The chain couples TRBV9 to TRBJ2-5; D uncertain. Germline CDR1 and CDR2: SGDLS and YYNGEE. V was clipped by 1 base and J by 3 bases, with 10 bases between them. The CDR3 covers 14 residues. The CDR3 spells CASSVWSAEETQYF. The CDR3 nucleotides read TGTGCCAGCAGCGTATGGTCGGCAGAAGAGACCCAGTACTTC.

The rearrangement joins TRBV7-2 to TRBJ2-7; D unclear. The germline V and J ends were trimmed by 0 bases and 2 bases, with 8 bases remaining between them. Germline lookup yields CDR1 SGHTA and CDR2 FQGNSA. This CDR3 region has 14 residues. The CDR3 sequence: CASSLASLPYEQYF. The CDR3 DNA reads TGTGCCAGCAGCTTAGCGAGTCTCCCCTACGAGCAGTACTTC.

The CDR3: CASSLGSGLKEGYTF. The CDR3 DNA is TGTGCCAGCAGCTTAGGGTCGGGGCTAAAGGAGGGCTACACCTTC. The chain has TRBV7-9 and TRBJ1-2, with D possibly being TRBD1 (5 bases). This CDR3 is 15 amino acids long. V lost 1 base to trimming and J lost 8 bases, with 17 bases between them. Germline assignment: CDR1 SEHNR and CDR2 FQNEAQ (reference sequence).

The chain joins TRBV27 to TRBJ2-4; 10 bases map to TRBD2. The J call could be wrong; TRBJ2-7 is a better fit for the DNA end. Germline V CDR1 and CDR2: MNHEY, SMNVEV (reference sequence). The CDR3 spans 15 residues. The CDR3 is CASMGLAGVIYEQYF. The CDR3 region has the DNA TGTGCCAGCATGGGCCTAGCGGGAGTTATCTACGAGCAGTACTTC.

This clonotype occurred a few times. This rearrangement joins TRBV6-1 to TRBJ2-5, with no clear D. This CDR3 contains 13 residues. Looked up from germline, CDR1 is MNHNS and CDR2 is SASEGT. V lost 2 bases and J lost 3, with 7 bases in between. In nucleotides, the CDR3 is TGTGCCAGCAGTGAAAACCCAAAAGAGACCCAGTACTTC. It codes for CASSENPKETQYF.

This chain links TRBV7-8 with TRBJ2-1, with 7 bases identical to TRBD2. With V trimmed by 5 bases and J by 4 bases, 11 bases remained unmatched. This CDR3 is 16 amino acids long. Germline V gives CDR1 SGHVS, CDR2 FQNEAQ. The CDR3 is CASSALGREGYNEQFF. CDR3 nucleotide sequence: TGTGCCAGCAGCGCCCTGGGGAGGGAGGGTTACAATGAGCAGTTCTTC.

V is TRBV5-1 and J is TRBJ2-7; 11 bases agree with TRBD2. The V gene end was trimmed by 4 bases and the J gene end by 3 bases; junction bases not matched to a gene: 6. In germline, CDR1 is SGHRS, CDR2 YFSETQ. The CDR3 consists of 15 residues. The CDR3 DNA sequence: TGCGCCAGCAGCACCGGGACTAGCGGTTTCTACGAGCAGTACTTC. It yields the protein CASSTGTSGFYEQYF.

This rearrangement joins TRBV6-5 to TRBJ1-1; D gene unclear. The germline CDR1 and CDR2 sequences are MNHEY and SVGAGI. The CDR3 consists of 14 residues. Trimming shortened V by 2 bases and J by 6 bases, and 13 bases separated the two germline ends. CDR3 DNA sequence: TGTGCCAGCAGTTACCGGACTGGGGAGGCTGAAGCTTTCTTT. This translates into CASSYRTGEAEAFF.

The count of this clonotype is one. V usage is TRBV12-3 or TRBV12-4 and J usage is TRBJ2-3; no firm D call. CDR3 length: 16 residues. V was cut by 5 bases and J by 2 bases, with 17 bases left in between. This chain's CDR3 is CASSIFRPPTTDTQYF. In nucleotides, the CDR3 is TGTGCCAGCAGTATCTTCCGTCCCCCCACCACAGATACGCAGTATTTT.

The genes are TRBV14 and TRBJ2-7, with unresolved D. Trimming stripped 3 bases from V and 0 bases from J, with 15 bases between. CDR3 length: 16 amino acids. The germline CDR1 and CDR2 sequences are SGHDN and FVKESK. This CDR3 reads CASSHGSTLVSYEQYF. The DNA for the CDR3 is TGTGCCAGCAGCCATGGATCGACTCTAGTCTCCTACGAGCAGTACTTC.

This chain connects TRBV29-1 to TRBJ1-4; maybe TRBD1 (5 bases). This CDR3 region has 12 residues. Germline V gene sequence: CDR1 SQVTM, CDR2 ANQGSEA. V was trimmed by 6 bases and J by 8 bases, leaving 13 bases between them. Written as DNA, the CDR3 is TGCAGCGTCCGGGACCTGGAGGAAAAACTGTTTTTT. It encodes CSVRDLEEKLFF.

J is TRBJ2-3 and V is TRBV20-1; D not resolved. The germline gives CDR1 DFQATT, CDR2 SNEGSKA (reference sequence). The CDR3 length is 11 residues. Trimming shortened V by 4 bases and J by 7 bases, and 9 bases separated the two germline ends. The DNA of the CDR3 is TGCAGTGCTAAAGTAATACATACGCAGTATTTT. Translation gives CSAKVIHTQYF.

A few counts support this clonotype. CDR3 sequence: CASSQSGDLYEQYF. For the CDR3, the DNA is TGCGCCAGCAGCCAAAGCGGAGACCTATACGAGCAGTACTTC. This rearrangement joins TRBV4-1 to TRBJ2-7; the D gene is possibly TRBD2 (5 bases). Trimming shortened V by 2 bases and J by 4 bases, and 12 bases separated the two germline ends. Per germline, CDR1 MGHRA and CDR2 YSYEKL. This CDR3 region has 14 residues.

CDR3 coding DNA: TGTGCCAGCAGCCAAGATGTAGCGGGAACTATAGATACGCAGTATTTT. As protein: CASSQDVAGTIDTQYF. The rearrangement links TRBV3-1 to TRBJ2-3, with 8 bases fitting TRBD2. V trimming: 0 bases; J trimming: 5 bases; junction bases outside the gene matches: 7. The CDR3 loop spans 16 amino acids. CDR1 LGHDT and CDR2 YNNKEL come from the germline V gene (reference sequence).

This clonotype was recorded a few times. This could be a read error, since a much larger clone is one nucleotide away. The J gene is TRBJ2-5, the V gene TRBV29-1; 10 nucleotides agree with TRBD1. Germline values: CDR1 SQVTM, CDR2 ANQGSEA. Trimming removed 8 bases from V and 11 bases from J; junction bases left unmatched: 14. The CDR3 has 13 amino acids. The CDR3, as DNA: TGCAGCACTGGACAGGGGGTTGTATATGAGCAGTACTTC. Protein product: CSTGQGVVYEQYF.